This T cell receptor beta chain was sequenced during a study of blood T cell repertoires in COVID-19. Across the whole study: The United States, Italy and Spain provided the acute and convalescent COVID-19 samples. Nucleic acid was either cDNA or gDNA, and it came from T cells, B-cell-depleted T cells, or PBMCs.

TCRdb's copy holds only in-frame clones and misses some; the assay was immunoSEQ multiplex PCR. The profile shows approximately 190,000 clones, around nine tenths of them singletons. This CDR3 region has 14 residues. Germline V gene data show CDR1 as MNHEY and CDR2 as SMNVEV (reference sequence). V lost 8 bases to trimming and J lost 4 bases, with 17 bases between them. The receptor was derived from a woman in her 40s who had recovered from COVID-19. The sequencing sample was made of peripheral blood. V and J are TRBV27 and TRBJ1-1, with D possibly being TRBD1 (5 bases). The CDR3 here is CASCQWGGVTEAFF. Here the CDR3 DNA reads TGTGCCAGCTGCCAATGGGGCGGGGTCACTGAAGCTTTCTTT.